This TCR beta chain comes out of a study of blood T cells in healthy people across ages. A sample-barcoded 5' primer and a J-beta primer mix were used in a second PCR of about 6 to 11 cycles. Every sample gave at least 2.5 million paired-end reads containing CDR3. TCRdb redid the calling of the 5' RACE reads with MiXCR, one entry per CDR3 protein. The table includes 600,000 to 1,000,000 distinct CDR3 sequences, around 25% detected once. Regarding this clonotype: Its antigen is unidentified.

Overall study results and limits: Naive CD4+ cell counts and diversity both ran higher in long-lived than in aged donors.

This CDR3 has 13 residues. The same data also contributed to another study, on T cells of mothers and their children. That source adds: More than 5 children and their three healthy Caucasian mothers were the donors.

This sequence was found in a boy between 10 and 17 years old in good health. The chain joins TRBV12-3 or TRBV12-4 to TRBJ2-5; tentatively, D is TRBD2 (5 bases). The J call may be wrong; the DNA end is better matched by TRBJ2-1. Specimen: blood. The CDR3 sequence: CASSQRNNNEQFF. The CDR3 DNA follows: TGTGCCAGCAGTCAGCGGAACAACAATGAGCAGTTCTTC.